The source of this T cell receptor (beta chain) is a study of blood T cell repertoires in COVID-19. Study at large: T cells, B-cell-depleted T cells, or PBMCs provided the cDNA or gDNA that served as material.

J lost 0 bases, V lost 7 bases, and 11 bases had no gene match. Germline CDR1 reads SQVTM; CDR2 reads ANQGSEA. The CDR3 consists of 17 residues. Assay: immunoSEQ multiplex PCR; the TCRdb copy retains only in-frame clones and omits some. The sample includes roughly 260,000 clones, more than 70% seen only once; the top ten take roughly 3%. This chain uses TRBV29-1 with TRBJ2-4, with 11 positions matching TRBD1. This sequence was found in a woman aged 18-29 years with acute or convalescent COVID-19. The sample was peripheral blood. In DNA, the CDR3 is TGCAGCGCCTCCGGGACAGGGGGGTGGGTAGCCAAAAACATTCAGTACTTC. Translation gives CSASGTGGWVAKNIQYF.